The 10 T cell receptor beta chains reported below all come from one sample, sequenced in a study of blood T cell repertoires in COVID-19. Sequencing was performed with immunoSEQ multiplex PCR; in TCRdb, only in-frame clones are kept and a portion is missing. The sample carries 370,000 or so clones, 81% recorded once. Source material: peripheral blood. The receptor set was obtained from a human donor with acute or convalescent COVID-19. The donor label of this sample is uncertain.

With regard to this clone: The sample has other DNA sequences that encode this CDR3 too. The chain uses TRBV6-5 and TRBJ1-5; possibly TRBD1 for D (6 bases). This CDR3 spans 15 amino acids. The germline gives CDR1 MNHEY, CDR2 SVGAGI. The V end lost 2 bases, the J end lost 1 base, and 9 bases lay between the germline ends. The CDR3 protein is CASSYGRGSNQPQHF. CDR3 sequence (DNA): TGTGCCAGCAGTTACGGCAGGGGAAGCAATCAGCCCCAGCATTTT.

The V call is TRBV7-6, the J call TRBJ1-1, with D possibly matching TRBD1 (6 bases). V was pared by 3 bases and J by 4 bases, with 9 bases between. The CDR3 contains 13 residues. Germline CDR1 reads SGHVS; CDR2 reads FNYEAQ. The chain's CDR3 is CASSLGAATEAFF. The CDR3 DNA reads as TGTGCCAGCAGCTTGGGGGCGGCCACTGAAGCTTTCTTT.

The CDR3 here is CASSLTTGTGGNEQFF. The CDR3 DNA reads TGCGCCAGCAGCTTAACGACCGGGACAGGGGGCAATGAGCAGTTCTTC. The chain has TRBV5-1 and TRBJ2-1, with 11 positions matching TRBD1. This CDR3 is built from 16 residues. CDR1 is SGHRS, CDR2 YFSETQ, per germline. V trimming: 2 bases; J trimming: 6 bases; junction bases outside the gene matches: 7.

This chain links TRBV18 with TRBJ1-3, with 8 bases fitting TRBD1. The V gene end was trimmed by 1 base and the J gene end by 2 bases; junction bases not matched to a gene: 4. There are 16 residues in the CDR3. Per the germline V gene, CDR1 is KGHSH and CDR2 is LQKENI. CDR3 region: CASSPRLDRAGNTIYF. CDR3 bases: TGTGCCAGCTCACCACGCCTGGACAGGGCTGGAAACACCATATATTTT.

V and J are TRBV11-2 and TRBJ2-2; 8 bases agree with TRBD1. V shed 3 bases and J 5 bases; nucleotides not matched to a gene: 2. CDR3 length: 14 amino acids. Per the germline V gene, CDR1 is SGHAT and CDR2 is FQNNGV. The CDR3 region is CASSFTGGTGELFF. The CDR3 coding sequence is TGTGCCAGCAGCTTCACAGGGGGAACCGGGGAGCTGTTTTTT.

The chain links TRBV2 to TRBJ2-3; 16 nucleotides match TRBD2. V was clipped by 6 bases and J by 5 bases; unmatched bases: 8. Germline CDR1 SNHLY, CDR2 FYNNEI. The CDR3 contains 17 residues. For the CDR3, the DNA is TGTGCCAGCAGACCGGGACTAGCGGGAGGGCCCGTAGATACGCAGTATTTT. Its protein product is CASRPGLAGGPVDTQYF.

The J gene is TRBJ2-1, the V gene TRBV5-1; 10 nucleotides match TRBD2. Germline assignment: CDR1 SGHRS and CDR2 YFSETQ. This CDR3 is built from 18 residues. V shed 3 bases and J 3 bases; nucleotides not matched to a gene: 12. CDR3 in amino acids: CASSSINGLADLYNEQFF. DNA for the CDR3: TGCGCCAGCAGCTCGATAAACGGACTAGCGGACCTCTACAATGAGCAGTTCTTC.

The chain links TRBV28 to TRBJ1-2; TRBD1 agrees at 9 bases. CDR1 is MDHEN and CDR2 is SYDVKM in the germline V gene. Losses at the gene ends were 3 bases for V and 1 base for J; bases not matched to a gene: 6. There are 16 residues in the CDR3. DNA of the CDR3: TGTGCCAGCAGTTTGGGGGGGGGACAGGGTAACTATGGCTACACCTTC. Translating it yields CASSLGGGQGNYGYTF.

CDR3 in amino acids: CASSLYTGGETEAFF. The CDR3 bases are TGTGCCAGCAGCTTATACACAGGGGGCGAAACTGAAGCTTTCTTT. The rearrangement links TRBV11-2 to TRBJ1-1, with TRBD1 matching 9 bases. The V gene's germline CDR1 is SGHAT and CDR2 FQNNGV. This CDR3 comprises 15 residues. V lost 2 bases, J lost 5 bases, and 6 bases stayed unmatched.

The table lists this clone with a few counts. J is TRBJ2-7 and V is TRBV5-8; 7 bases agree with TRBD1. The CDR3 is made up of 14 amino acids. With V trimmed by 4 bases and J by 7 bases, 11 bases remained unmatched. CDR1 and CDR2 from the germline V gene are SGHTS and YDEGEE. The CDR3 loop is CASSRRTGRREQYF. For the CDR3, the DNA is TGTGCCAGCAGCCGCAGGACAGGCCGACGGGAGCAGTACTTC.